This T cell receptor beta chain was identified in a study of blood T cell repertoires in COVID-19 (dated by TCRdb to 2019 to 2021). A note on the overall study: Samples covering the acute and convalescent phases of COVID-19 were provided by collaborators in the United States, Italy and Spain. The material from the prospective study consisted of cDNA or gDNA derived from T cells, B-cell-depleted T cells, or PBMCs. The dataset comprised deeply sampled blood TCRbeta repertoires from subjects exposed to, actively infected with, or recovered from COVID-19. A freely available public database, intended as a resource for researchers studying the immune response to SARS-CoV-2, is where the repertoires were released. Samples were obtained from the ongoing ImmuneRACE study (first 160 participants) and from about 1,300 subjects provided by 6 global collaborators. The sample metadata nearly always contained a de-identified subject ID, COVID-19 status, age in years and sex. Where available, HLA class I and class II types were obtained from metadata supplied by the sample provider rather than from assay-based typing. Broader findings and caveats from the paper: The quantity of clinical and demographic metadata differed by source and by participant and was supplied without curation.

TCRbeta CDR3 regions were amplified from genomic DNA using the immunoSEQ Assay, a bias-controlled multiplex PCR. As for how the authors treated the data: The number of nucleated cells in each sample was estimated by amplification of reference gene primers within the assay. To quantify the absolute abundance of each unique TCRbeta CDR3 rearrangement, sequence reads were collapsed and filtered. For each sample, productive Simpson clonality was calculated by taking the square root of Simpson's diversity index across productive rearrangements. TCRdb re-hosts the immuneACCESS table, in-frame sequences only. Its copies lack some clones; in the studies checked, an unresolved V gene accounts for under half of them, and the cause for the rest is not known. D and trimming were read from the DNA, whereas the V and J calls and clone size are those reported in that table. This sample lists fewer than 250,000 clones; approximately 90% were detected once. The ten largest clones capture 2% to 3% of the sample.

Concerning this clone: Which antigen it targets is not known. Base qualities are not recorded, but no much larger clone differs from it by a single base.

Participants in the prospective study were aged about 18 to 100 years, lived in about two dozen United States geographic areas, and enrolled through a virtual design. In the prospective study, cohorts were assigned on the basis of participant-reported clinical history obtained from a screening survey and a study questionnaire. In the prospective study, mobile phlebotomists collected whole blood, serum and a nasopharyngeal or oropharyngeal swab from each participant. Prospective study participants could optionally give additional blood draws and questionnaires over a 2-month period. Blood samples from the prospective study were shipped frozen or at room temperature prior to DNA extraction. CDR1 and CDR2 are read off the germline V gene as MDHEN and SYDVKM. V gives up 1 base and J gives up 2 bases, and the segment between their germline ends measures 6 bases. Its CDR3 holds 13 amino acids, cysteine through phenylalanine. CDR3 DNA only is kept here, 39 bases in frame from base 1.

The sequencing input was PBMCs or T cells enriched from blood (not recorded which). The V gene is TRBV28 and the J gene is TRBJ2-7; confidence is insufficient to name the D gene. The clonotype comes from a young woman with acute COVID-19. The CDR3 loop reads CASSLFQAYEQYF. Read as DNA, the sequence is TGTGCCAGCAGTTTATTTCAGGCCTACGAGCAGTACTTC.